The 10 T cell receptor beta chains presented below share a single source sample, sequenced in a study of T cell repertoires in cytomegalovirus infection. TCRdb redid the calling of the reads with MiXCR, one entry per CDR3 protein. The sample has roughly 280,000 distinct CDR3 sequences, about an eighth seen once. The sequenced sample consisted of PBMCs. These receptors all stem from a human donor in good health (CMV status not recorded). Some clones in this sample may be carry-over from other donors' samples.

The chain joins TRBV28 to TRBJ1-5, with D hard to call. Germline V gene data show CDR1 as MDHEN and CDR2 as SYDVKM. Trimming shortened V by 7 bases and J by 6 bases, and 10 bases separated the two germline ends. CDR3 size: 12 residues. CDR3 amino acids: CASTLSGQPQHF. The CDR3, as DNA: TGTGCCAGCACCCTCAGCGGTCAGCCCCAGCATTTT.

This clonotype was detected only a few times. J is TRBJ2-5 and V is TRBV15, with D maybe TRBD1 (5 bases). Germline loops: CDR1 LNHNV, CDR2 YYDKDF (reference sequence). This CDR3 comprises 15 residues. V dropped 3 bases and J dropped 3 bases, with 14 bases sitting between them. Here the CDR3 reads CATSSLQGQKETQYF. DNA of the CDR3: TGTGCCACCAGCAGTCTTCAAGGACAAAAAGAGACCCAGTACTTC.

This clonotype was counted between two and nine times. The chain has TRBV7-4 and TRBJ1-4; 7 nucleotides align to TRBD1. The J segment lost 14 bases and the V segment lost 5 bases, leaving 5 bases of the junction unmatched. CDR1 and CDR2 (germline): SGHVT, SQSDAQ. The CDR3 spans 11 residues. CDR3 region: CASSRGTALFF. CDR3 sequence (DNA): TGTGCCAGCAGCCGGGGGACAGCCCTGTTTTTT.

The V call is TRBV6-6, the J call TRBJ1-1; weak D call: TRBD1 (5 bases). V was shortened by 5 bases and J by 3 bases, with 10 bases between the two germline ends. The CDR3 sequence is 13 residues long. CDR1 and CDR2 from the germline V gene are MNHNY and SVGAGI (reference sequence). The CDR3 DNA follows: TGTGCCAGCAGTAGGGGTAGGGACACTGAAGCTTTCTTT. Its translation: CASSRGRDTEAFF.

This clonotype was observed a few times. DNA for the CDR3: TGTGCCAGCAGTGAAGGAGGGCGGAGGAGCTCCTACAATGAGCAGTTCTTC. This gives the protein CASSEGGRRSSYNEQFF. This chain links TRBV2 with TRBJ2-1, with D perhaps TRBD2 (5 bases). CDR3 length: 17 amino acids. Germline V CDR1 and CDR2: SNHLY, FYNNEI. The germline V and J ends were trimmed by 1 base and 0 bases, with 13 bases remaining between them.

This clonotype was seen more than once but under ten times. The rearrangement joins TRBV6-4 to TRBJ2-2; 9 nucleotides match TRBD2. After removal of 6 bases from V and 0 bases from J, the junction contained 2 bases not matched to a gene. Germline V lookup: CDR1 MRHNA, CDR2 SNTAGT. This CDR3 contains 15 residues. The CDR3: CASSPSGANTGELFF. The CDR3, as DNA: TGTGCCAGCAGCCCTAGCGGGGCGAACACCGGGGAGCTGTTTTTT.

The chain has TRBV28 and TRBJ1-2; D may be TRBD1 (5 bases). The V and J ends lost 1 base and 2 bases respectively, with 14 bases between them. There are 16 residues in the CDR3. From germline, CDR1 is MDHEN and CDR2 SYDVKM. CDR3 residues: CASSLSVGAGNYGYTF. The CDR3 region has the DNA TGTGCCAGCAGTTTATCCGTTGGGGCAGGGAACTATGGCTACACCTTC.

This clonotype was seen repeatedly, ten times or more. The CDR3: CASRLGTYNEQFF. CDR3 DNA: TGTGCCAGCAGATTGGGCACCTACAATGAGCAGTTCTTC. The rearrangement links TRBV12-3 or TRBV12-4 to TRBJ2-1, with D unresolved. The CDR3 runs 13 residues. Trimming removed 6 bases from V and 2 bases from J, with 8 bases in between.

This clonotype came up many times. J is TRBJ1-6 and V is TRBV28; D may be TRBD1 (5 bases). The germline CDR1 and CDR2 sequences are MDHEN and SYDVKM. The CDR3 runs 14 residues. Trimming removed 6 bases from V and 7 bases from J, with 13 bases in between. The CDR3 reads CASSPRGWNSPLHF. The CDR3 DNA reads as TGTGCCAGCAGCCCGAGGGGCTGGAATTCACCCCTCCACTTT.

This clonotype has more than one count but fewer than ten. The rearrangement uses TRBV4-1 and TRBJ2-2, with D perhaps assigned TRBD1 or TRBD2 (5 bases each). Germline values: CDR1 MGHRA, CDR2 YSYEKL. This CDR3 has 13 amino acids. V was pared by 6 bases and J by 7 bases, with 12 bases between. CDR3 sequence reads: CASRVGGIGELFF. The CDR3 DNA reads TGCGCCAGCAGGGTTGGGGGTATCGGGGAGCTGTTTTTT.